Below, 14 T cell receptor beta chains from the same sample are listed, as sequenced in a study of beta chain features in type 1 diabetes. Study observations and caveats: Significant though moderate, a shortening of TCRB CDR3s appeared in all four CD4+ subsets of Type 1 diabetes patients.

For these TCRs, the target antigens are not known. Expressed TCRB transcripts were sequenced after all isolated RNA was converted to cDNA. The protocol was immunoSEQ multiplex PCR, while the TCRdb copy is restricted to in-frame clones and leaves out a portion. Of around 600,000 clones in the sample, roughly 12% were seen once. Sequenced: naive CD4+ T cells from blood. The receptors come from a man younger than 40 with type 1 diabetes.

The chain employs TRBV5-1 and TRBJ2-1, with D hard to call. The V gene lost 0 bases and the J gene lost 0 bases, with 13 bases spanning the gap. The CDR3 is 17 residues long. Per the germline V gene, CDR1 is SGHRS and CDR2 is YFSETQ. This CDR3 reads CASSLALIRSSYNEQFF. The CDR3 DNA follows: TGCGCCAGCAGCTTGGCGTTGATTAGGAGCTCCTACAATGAGCAGTTCTTC.

Of note for this clone: At one of its ends the junction is not consistent with the germline gene, which may arise from a read error. This chain links TRBV6-6 with TRBJ1-2; D is perhaps TRBD1 (5 bases). This CDR3 is 13 amino acids long. Germline CDR1 reads MNHNY; CDR2 reads SVGAGI (reference sequence). CDR3 protein: CVSAGDQGYGYTF. The CDR3 region has the DNA TGTGTCAGCGCCGGAGACCAGGGCTATGGCTACACCTTC.

This clone was found a few times. The V and J genes are TRBV7-9 and TRBJ2-1, with TRBD1 matching 7 bases. The germline CDR1 and CDR2 sequences are SEHNR and FQNEAQ (reference sequence). V lost 5 bases, J lost 7 bases, and 5 bases stayed unmatched. CDR3 length equals 13 residues. CDR3 loop: CASSPGQSNEQFF. CDR3 DNA sequence: TGTGCCAGCAGCCCGGGACAGTCGAATGAGCAGTTCTTC.

This clone was seen a handful of times. V gene TRBV25-1 combines with J gene TRBJ2-2; 7 bases map to TRBD1. CDR1 MGHDK and CDR2 SYGVNS come from the germline V gene. Trimming at V came to 0 bases and at J to 7 bases, leaving 5 bases not matched to a gene. This CDR3 has 15 residues. CDR3: CASSEYWTGGGELFF. DNA for the CDR3: TGTGCCAGCAGTGAATACTGGACAGGAGGCGGGGAGCTGTTTTTT.

The CDR3 reads CSVEKTGTGLYEQYF. The DNA for the CDR3 is TGCAGCGTTGAAAAAACGGGGACAGGGCTCTACGAGCAGTACTTC. The chain couples TRBV29-1 to TRBJ2-7; TRBD1 matches 9 bases. CDR3 size: 15 residues. V trimming: 2 bases; J trimming: 3 bases; junction bases outside the gene matches: 8. Germline loops: CDR1 SQVTM, CDR2 ANQGSEA.

The genes are TRBV19 and TRBJ1-5; 8 bases are a match to TRBD1. The V segment lost 5 bases and the J segment 4 bases; nucleotides outside the gene matches: 4. This CDR3 comprises 14 residues. The germline gives CDR1 LNHDA, CDR2 SQIVND (reference sequence). The CDR3 nucleotides read TGTGCCAGTAGTCCTCGGGACAGGAATCAGCCCCAGCATTTT. Translating it yields CASSPRDRNQPQHF. Based on the CDR3 plus reference TRBV19 and TRBJ1-5, the full variable domain is DGGITQSPKYLFRKEGQNVTLSCEQNLNHDAMYWYRQDPGQGLRLIYYSQIVNDFQKGDIAEGYSVSREKKESFPLTVTSAQKNPTAFYLCASSPRDRNQPQHFGDGTRLSIL.

The sample holds a few counts of this clone. The V and J genes are TRBV27 and TRBJ2-6; D not certain. Germline values: CDR1 MNHEY, CDR2 SMNVEV (reference sequence). The CDR3 extends over 16 amino acids. Deletions cut 4 bases from V and 0 bases from J, with 10 bases between. Here the CDR3 reads CASSSPGSSGANVLTF. For the CDR3, the DNA is TGTGCCAGCAGTTCTCCTGGCAGCTCTGGGGCCAACGTCCTGACTTTC. The variable domain in full, with the rest retrieved from reference TRBV27 and TRBJ2-6, is EAQVTQNPRYLITVTGKKLTVTCSQNMNHEYMSWYRQDPGLGLRQIYYSMNVEVTDKGDVPEGYKVSRKEKRNFPLILESPSPNQTSLYFCASSSPGSSGANVLTFGAGSRLTVL.

This clone was detected a few times. The gene calls are TRBV4-2 and TRBJ2-3; tentatively, D is TRBD1 (5 bases). V was cut by 0 bases and J by 0 bases, with 13 bases left in between. Germline CDR1 and CDR2: LGHNA and YNFKEQ. This CDR3 comprises 17 residues. The CDR3 DNA reads TGTGCCAGCAGCCAAGATCCCAGGGCTGCTAGCACAGATACGCAGTATTTT. It is translated as CASSQDPRAASTDTQYF.

In its sample, this clone was seen a few times. This CDR3 is also generated by other DNA sequences in the sample. J is TRBJ1-3 and V is TRBV5-1; D is undetermined. The ends were cut back, 3 bases at V and 0 bases at J, with 7 bases in the middle. The CDR3 totals 14 residues. Germline CDR1 is SGHRS and CDR2 is YFSETQ. The CDR3 DNA is TGCGCCAGCAGCTCTGGCCTCTCTGGAAACACCATATATTTT. Its translation: CASSSGLSGNTIYF.

The rearrangement joins TRBV11-2 to TRBJ2-7; D is uncertain. V was trimmed by 5 bases and J by 3 bases, leaving 11 bases between them. The CDR3 has 13 residues. From germline, CDR1 is SGHAT and CDR2 FQNNGV. The DNA for the CDR3 is TGTGCCAGCAGCATCTTCGGTGGCTACGAGCAGTACTTC. This codes for CASSIFGGYEQYF.

This clone was counted only a few times. Other DNA sequences in this specimen translate into the identical CDR3. The chain is built from TRBV19 and TRBJ1-2, with 9 bases lining up with TRBD1. CDR1 is LNHDA, CDR2 SQIVND, per germline (reference sequence). The junction had 5 bases not matched to a gene; V was cut back by 3 bases and J by 6 bases. The CDR3 is made up of 14 amino acids. CDR3 nucleotides: TGTGCCAGTAGTATCCCGGGACAGGGAAATGGCTACACCTTC. Protein product: CASSIPGQGNGYTF.

This CDR3 is CSTGGFPGDEQFF. In DNA, the CDR3 is TGCAGCACGGGAGGGTTCCCTGGGGATGAGCAGTTCTTC. This chain links TRBV29-1 with TRBJ2-1; 8 bases fit TRBD2. Per the germline V gene, CDR1 is SQVTM and CDR2 is ANQGSEA. V shed 8 bases, J shed 8 bases, and the junction held 11 bases outside the gene matches. This CDR3 spans 13 amino acids.

This chain links TRBV30 with TRBJ2-5; 7 nucleotides match TRBD1. Trimming at V came to 3 bases and at J to 2 bases, leaving 3 bases not matched to a gene. Germline loops: CDR1 GTSNPN, CDR2 SVGIG (reference sequence). This CDR3 contains 13 residues. The CDR3 coding sequence is TGTGCCTGGAGACCGGGACAGCAAGAGACCCAGTACTTC. Translating it yields CAWRPGQQETQYF.

DNA for the CDR3: TGTGCCAGCAGTGTGCGCCAGTCGGTAGCCAAAAACATTCAGTACTTC. Translated: CASSVRQSVAKNIQYF. V is TRBV13 and J is TRBJ2-4, with D unresolved. The CDR3 loop spans 16 amino acids. V was pared by 6 bases and J by 0 bases, with 15 bases between. The germline CDR1 and CDR2 sequences are PRHDT and FYEKMQ (reference sequence).